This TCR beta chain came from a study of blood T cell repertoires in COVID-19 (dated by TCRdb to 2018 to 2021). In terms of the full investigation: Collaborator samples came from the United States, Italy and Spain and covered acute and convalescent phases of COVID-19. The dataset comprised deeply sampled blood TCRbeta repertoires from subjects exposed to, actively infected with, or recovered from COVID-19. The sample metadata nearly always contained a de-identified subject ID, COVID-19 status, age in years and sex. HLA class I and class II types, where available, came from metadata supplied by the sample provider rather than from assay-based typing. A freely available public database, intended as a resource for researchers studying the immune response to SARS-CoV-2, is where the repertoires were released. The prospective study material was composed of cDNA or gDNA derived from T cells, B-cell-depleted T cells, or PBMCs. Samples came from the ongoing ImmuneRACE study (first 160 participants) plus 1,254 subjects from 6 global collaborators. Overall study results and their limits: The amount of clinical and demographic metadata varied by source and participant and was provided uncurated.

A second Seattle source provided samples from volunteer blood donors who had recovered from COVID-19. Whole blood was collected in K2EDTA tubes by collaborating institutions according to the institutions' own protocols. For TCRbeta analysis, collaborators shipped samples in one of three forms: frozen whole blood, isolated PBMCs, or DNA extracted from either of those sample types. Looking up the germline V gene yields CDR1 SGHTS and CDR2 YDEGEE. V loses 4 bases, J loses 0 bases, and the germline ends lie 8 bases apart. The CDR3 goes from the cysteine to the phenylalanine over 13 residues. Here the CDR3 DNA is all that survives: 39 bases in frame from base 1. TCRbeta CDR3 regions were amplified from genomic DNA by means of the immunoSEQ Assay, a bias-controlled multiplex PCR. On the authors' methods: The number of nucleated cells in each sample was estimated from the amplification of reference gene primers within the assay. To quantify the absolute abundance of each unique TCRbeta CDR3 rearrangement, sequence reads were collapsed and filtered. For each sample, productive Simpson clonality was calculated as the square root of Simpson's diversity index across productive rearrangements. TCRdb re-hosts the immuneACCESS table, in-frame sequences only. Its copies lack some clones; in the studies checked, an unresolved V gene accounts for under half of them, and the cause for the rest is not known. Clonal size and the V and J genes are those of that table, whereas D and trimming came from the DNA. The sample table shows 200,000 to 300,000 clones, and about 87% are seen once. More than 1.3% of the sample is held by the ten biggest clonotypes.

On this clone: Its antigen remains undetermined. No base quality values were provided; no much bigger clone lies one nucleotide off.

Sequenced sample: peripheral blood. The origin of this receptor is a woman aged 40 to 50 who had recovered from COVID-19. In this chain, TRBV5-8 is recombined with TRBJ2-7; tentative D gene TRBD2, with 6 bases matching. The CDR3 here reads CASSRGSSYEQYF. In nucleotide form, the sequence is TGTGCCAGCAGCCGGGGGAGCTCCTACGAGCAGTACTTC.